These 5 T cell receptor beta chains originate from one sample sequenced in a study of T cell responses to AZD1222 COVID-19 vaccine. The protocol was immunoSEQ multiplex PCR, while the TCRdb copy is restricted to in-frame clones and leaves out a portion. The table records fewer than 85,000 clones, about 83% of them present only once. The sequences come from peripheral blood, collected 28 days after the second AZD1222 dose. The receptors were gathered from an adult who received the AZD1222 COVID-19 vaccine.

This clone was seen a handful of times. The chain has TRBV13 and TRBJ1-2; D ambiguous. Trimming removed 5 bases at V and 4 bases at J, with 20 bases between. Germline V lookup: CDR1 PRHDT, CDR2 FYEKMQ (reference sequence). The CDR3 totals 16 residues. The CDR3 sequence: CASSRMRHQGPYGYTF. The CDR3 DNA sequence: TGTGCCAGCAGCCGAATGCGACACCAAGGACCCTATGGCTACACCTTC.

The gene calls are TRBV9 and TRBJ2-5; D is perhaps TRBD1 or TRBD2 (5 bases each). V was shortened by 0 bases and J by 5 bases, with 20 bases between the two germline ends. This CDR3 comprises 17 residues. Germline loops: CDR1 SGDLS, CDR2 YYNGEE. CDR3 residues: CASSVGPGSRIGETQYF. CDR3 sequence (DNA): TGTGCCAGCAGCGTAGGCCCAGGGAGTAGGATTGGGGAGACCCAGTACTTC. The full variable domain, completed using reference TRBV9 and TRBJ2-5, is DSGVTQTPKHLITATGQRVTLRCSPRSGDLSVYWYQQSLDQGLQFLIQYYNGEERAKGNILERFSAQQFPDLHSELNLSSLELGDSALYFCASSVGPGSRIGETQYFGPGTRLLVL.

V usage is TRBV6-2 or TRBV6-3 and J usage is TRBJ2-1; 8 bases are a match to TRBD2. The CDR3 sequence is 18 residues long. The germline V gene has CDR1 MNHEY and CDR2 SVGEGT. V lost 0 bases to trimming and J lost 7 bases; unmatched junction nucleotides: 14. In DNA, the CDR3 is TGTGCCAGCAGTTACTCGATAAGGAGGACTAGCCTACAAAATGAGCAGTTCTTC. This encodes CASSYSIRRTSLQNEQFF.

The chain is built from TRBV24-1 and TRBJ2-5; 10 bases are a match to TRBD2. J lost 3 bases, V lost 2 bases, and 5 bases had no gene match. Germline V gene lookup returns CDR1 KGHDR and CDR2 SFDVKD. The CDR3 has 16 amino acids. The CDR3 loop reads CATSDYLAGEEETQYF. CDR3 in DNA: TGTGCCACCAGTGATTACCTAGCGGGAGAAGAAGAGACCCAGTACTTC.

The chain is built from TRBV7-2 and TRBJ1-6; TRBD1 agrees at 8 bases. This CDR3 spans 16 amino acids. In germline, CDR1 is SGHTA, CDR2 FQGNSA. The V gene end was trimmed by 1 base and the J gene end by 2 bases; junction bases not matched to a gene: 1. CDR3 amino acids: CASSLDRGAYNSPLHF. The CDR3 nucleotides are TGTGCCAGCAGCTTAGACAGGGGGGCCTATAATTCACCCCTCCACTTT.